The T cell receptor (beta chain) described here comes from a study of T cells after yellow fever vaccination. Study at large: Any fraction with a low cell number was prepared using SMART-Seq v4 Ultra Low Input. General observations from the study: A weaker but faster secondary response was observed, peaking on day 5 versus 15. Abundant clonotypes (contaminants from the bulk population) could be present in FACS-sorted repertoires.

This clonotype was observed a few times. The antigen is not known. Per germline, CDR1 DFQATT and CDR2 SNEGSKA (reference sequence). The length of the CDR3 is 12 residues. Making TCR cDNA involved 5'RACE template switching, which added UMIs and a universal primer site. TCRdb processed the 5' RACE reads anew with MiXCR; each CDR3 protein has one entry. The sample shows under 400,000 distinct CDR3 sequences, 9.5% to 13% of them seen only once. The clonotype originates from a man aged 18 to 30 who received the YFV17D yellow fever vaccine. V usage is TRBV20-1 and J usage is TRBJ2-3; 7 nucleotides line up with TRBD2. Sequencing was performed on PBMCs, taken on the day of the first yellow fever vaccination. Written as DNA, the CDR3 is TGCGGGGGGGTTGGCGGTACAGATACGCAGTATTTT. It yields the protein CGGVGGTDTQYF.